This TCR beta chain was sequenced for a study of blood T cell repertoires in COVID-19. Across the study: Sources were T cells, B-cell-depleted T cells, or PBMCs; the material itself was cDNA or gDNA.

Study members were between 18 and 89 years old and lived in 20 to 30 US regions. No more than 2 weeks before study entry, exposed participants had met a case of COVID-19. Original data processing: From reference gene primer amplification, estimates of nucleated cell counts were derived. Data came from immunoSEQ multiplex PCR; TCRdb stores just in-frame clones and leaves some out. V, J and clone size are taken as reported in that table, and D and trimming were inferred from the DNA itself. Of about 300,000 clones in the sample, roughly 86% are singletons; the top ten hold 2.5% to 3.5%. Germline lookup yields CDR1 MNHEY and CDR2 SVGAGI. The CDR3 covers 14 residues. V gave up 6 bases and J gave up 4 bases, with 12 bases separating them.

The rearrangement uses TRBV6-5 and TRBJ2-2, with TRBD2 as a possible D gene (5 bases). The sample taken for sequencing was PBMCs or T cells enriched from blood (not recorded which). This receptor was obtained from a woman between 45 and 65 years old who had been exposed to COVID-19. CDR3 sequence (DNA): TGTGCCAGCAGCGCCTCCCGGGGCACCGGGGAGCTGTTTTTT. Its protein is CASSASRGTGELFF.